The 30 T cell receptor beta chains below were found in one sample sequenced in a study of cytomegalovirus exposure and HLA in healthy donors. The PCR employed 60 Vbeta primers together with 13 Jbeta primers. This table comes from immunoSEQ multiplex PCR, and its TCRdb copy is limited to in-frame clones, with some not included. The sample lists 160,000 or so clones; approximately 82% were seen once. Source material: PBMCs. The source is a man over 45 in good health and CMV-seropositive.

The chain carries TRBV9 and TRBJ1-2; D uncertain. This CDR3 is 12 amino acids long. CDR1 is SGDLS, CDR2 YYNGEE, per germline. Trimming took 2 bases from V and 8 from J, leaving 10 bases between them. The DNA of the CDR3 is TGTGCCAGCAGCGTGGGGTCGGGGGGCTACACCTTC. Residues: CASSVGSGGYTF. Full variable domain (outside the CDR3, taken from reference TRBV9 and TRBJ1-2): DSGVTQTPKHLITATGQRVTLRCSPRSGDLSVYWYQQSLDQGLQFLIQYYNGEERAKGNILERFSAQQFPDLHSELNLSSLELGDSALYFCASSVGSGGYTFGSGTRLTVV.

The chain carries TRBV9 and TRBJ1-3; 7 nucleotides agree with TRBD1. The germline V gene encodes CDR1 SGDLS and CDR2 YYNGEE. The CDR3 is 16 amino acids. With 4 bases clipped from V and 0 bases from J, the junction kept 7 bases outside the gene matches. CDR3 sequence reads: CASSLGQTFSGNTIYF. In nucleotides, the CDR3 is TGTGCCAGCAGCCTGGGACAGACTTTCTCTGGAAACACCATATATTTT.

This clone was observed a handful of times. The V call is TRBV4-1, the J call TRBJ1-2; TRBD1 aligns across 8 bases. This CDR3 is 14 amino acids long. Germline lookup yields CDR1 MGHRA and CDR2 YSYEKL. Trimming cost V 3 bases and J 7 bases; bases outside gene matches: 7. CDR3 bases: TGCGCCAGCAGCCATCACGACAGGGGAGCTGGCTACACCTTC. This gives the protein CASSHHDRGAGYTF.

The chain uses TRBV6-1 and TRBJ2-3; 7 bases map to TRBD1. CDR3 length equals 15 residues. Germline CDR1 is MNHNS and CDR2 is SASEGT. With V trimmed by 5 bases and J by 2 bases, 7 bases remained unmatched. The DNA of the CDR3 is TGTGCCAGCAGTAAACAGGGGTCATTCACAGATACGCAGTATTTT. This encodes CASSKQGSFTDTQYF.

This clone was seen only once. The chain employs TRBV6-1 and TRBJ1-3; D call uncertain. Germline V gene data show CDR1 as MNHNS and CDR2 as SASEGT. Trimming removed 2 bases at V and 2 bases at J, with 10 bases between. This CDR3 is built from 15 residues. Written as DNA, the CDR3 is TGTGCCAGCAGTGAACGAGAGTACGCTGGAAACACCATATATTTT. The encoded protein is CASSEREYAGNTIYF.

This clone was found a few times. V and J are TRBV6-4 and TRBJ1-1; 8 nucleotides agree with TRBD1. Per germline, CDR1 MRHNA and CDR2 SNTAGT. V lost 0 bases and J lost 5; bases outside the gene matches: 5. The CDR3 extends over 15 amino acids. CDR3 nucleotide sequence: TGTGCCAGCAGTGACTCCGCAGGGGGCAAAACTGAAGCTTTCTTT. Encoded protein: CASSDSAGGKTEAFF.

This rearrangement joins TRBV6-5 to TRBJ1-4; 11 nucleotides line up with TRBD1. V dropped 2 bases and J dropped 7; count of bases not matched to a gene: 3. The germline CDR1 and CDR2 sequences are MNHEY and SVGAGI. This CDR3 is built from 15 residues. CDR3 sequence reads: CASSYDGTGGEKLFF. The CDR3, as DNA: TGTGCCAGCAGTTACGACGGGACAGGGGGTGAAAAACTGTTTTTT.

This clone was seen more than once but under ten times. The J gene is TRBJ2-3, the V gene TRBV2; unclear D gene. The CDR3 contains 15 residues. Looked up from germline, CDR1 is SNHLY and CDR2 is FYNNEI. The V and J ends lost 6 bases and 0 bases respectively, with 13 bases between them. The CDR3 DNA is TGTGCCAGCAGGCGCACGCCCCTGAGCACAGATACGCAGTATTTT. Protein product: CASRRTPLSTDTQYF. The full variable domain, completed using reference TRBV2 and TRBJ2-3, is EPEVTQTPSHQVTQMGQEVILRCVPISNHLYFYWYRQILGQKVEFLVSFYNNEISEKSEIFDDQFSVERPDGSNFTLKIRSTKLEDSAMYFCASRRTPLSTDTQYFGPGTRLTVL.

This sequence joins TRBV6-5 and TRBJ2-2; TRBD2 matches 10 bases. The CDR3 extends over 16 amino acids. In germline, CDR1 is MNHEY, CDR2 SVGAGI. V gave up 2 bases and J gave up 5 bases; unmatched junction bases: 5. CDR3 sequence: CASSYETSGKTGELFF. In nucleotides, the CDR3 is TGTGCCAGCAGTTACGAAACTAGCGGGAAAACCGGGGAGCTGTTTTTT.

The chain carries TRBV6-5 and TRBJ2-2, with D unclear. The CDR3 covers 12 residues. The ends were cut back, 8 bases at V and 5 bases at J, with 9 bases in the middle. In germline, CDR1 is MNHEY, CDR2 SVGAGI. CDR3 coding DNA: TGTGCCAGCCGGTCCGGGACCGGGGAGCTGTTTTTT. Translation: CASRSGTGELFF.

The chain employs TRBV5-1 and TRBJ2-5, with 8 bases aligning to TRBD2. Germline V CDR1 and CDR2: SGHRS, YFSETQ. Trimming at V came to 4 bases and at J to 5 bases, leaving 7 bases not matched to a gene. This CDR3 contains 14 residues. CDR3 protein: CASSVGGADETQYF. DNA for the CDR3: TGCGCCAGCAGCGTCGGGGGGGCAGATGAGACCCAGTACTTC.

The V gene is TRBV2, the J gene TRBJ2-3; D gene uncertain. Trimming stripped 3 bases from V and 0 bases from J, with 7 bases between. The CDR3 loop spans 14 amino acids. CDR1 and CDR2 from the germline V gene are SNHLY and FYNNEI. The DNA for the CDR3 is TGTGCCAGCAGTGAGAACAGTAGCACAGATACGCAGTATTTT. Protein: CASSENSSTDTQYF.

The CDR3 DNA sequence: TGTGCCAGCAGTCCAGCGGAGAGCTCCTACAATGAGCAGTTCTTC. Protein sequence: CASSPAESSYNEQFF. The V call is TRBV11-3, the J call TRBJ2-1; D is possibly TRBD2 (5 bases). Per the germline V gene, CDR1 is SGHNT and CDR2 is YENEEA. The CDR3 is 15 amino acids. V shed 6 bases and J shed 0 bases, with 12 bases lying between them.

CDR3 nucleotide sequence: TGTGCCTGGAGAAAGACTAGCGGGTCCTCCTACAATGAGCAGTTCTTC. It translates to CAWRKTSGSSYNEQFF. The chain employs TRBV30 and TRBJ2-1; 10 positions agree with TRBD2. CDR3 length: 16 residues. J lost 0 bases, V lost 3 bases, and 5 bases had no gene match. Germline-derived CDR1 and CDR2 are GTSNPN and SVGIG (reference sequence).

The rearrangement links TRBV5-1 to TRBJ2-7; tentatively, D is TRBD2 (6 bases). Germline loops: CDR1 SGHRS, CDR2 YFSETQ. There are 15 residues in the CDR3. With 0 bases removed from V and 3 bases from J, the gap between germline ends came to 13 bases. In nucleotides, the CDR3 is TGCGCCAGCAGCTTGGATTCCGGGGGAAGCTACGAGCAGTACTTC. Translated, it gives CASSLDSGGSYEQYF. Based on the CDR3 plus reference TRBV5-1 and TRBJ2-7, the full variable domain is KAGVTQTPRYLIKTRGQQVTLSCSPISGHRSVSWYQQTPGQGLQFLFEYFSETQRNKGNFPGRFSGRQFSNSRSEMNVSTLELGDSALYLCASSLDSGGSYEQYFGPGTRLTVT.

This clone was counted a single time. This chain uses TRBV4-1 with TRBJ1-2; D is possibly TRBD1 (5 bases). V was clipped by 0 bases and J by 7 bases, with 21 bases between them. Germline-derived CDR1 and CDR2 are MGHRA and YSYEKL. The CDR3 is 17 residues long. The chain's CDR3 is CASSQEKIQGGLGGYTF. The CDR3 DNA reads TGCGCCAGCAGCCAAGAGAAGATCCAGGGAGGGTTAGGTGGCTACACCTTC.

V gene TRBV7-8 combines with J gene TRBJ1-1; weak D call: TRBD1 (6 bases). Germline assignment: CDR1 SGHVS and CDR2 FQNEAQ. The CDR3 contains 15 residues. Trimming took 2 bases from V and 5 from J, leaving 15 bases between them. This CDR3 is CASSLSRNTGTEAFF. The DNA of the CDR3 is TGTGCCAGCAGCTTATCACGTAATACAGGGACTGAAGCTTTCTTT.

CDR3 loop: CASSVQAGGDYNEQFF. In nucleotides, the CDR3 is TGTGCCAGCAGTGTTCAAGCGGGAGGGGACTACAATGAGCAGTTCTTC. The V call is TRBV6-1, the J call TRBJ2-1; 10 bases map to TRBD2. CDR1 is MNHNS and CDR2 is SASEGT in the germline V gene. The CDR3 loop spans 16 amino acids. V was clipped by 4 bases and J by 3 bases; unmatched bases: 6.

The chain employs TRBV5-6 and TRBJ1-2, with D tentatively TRBD1 (6 bases). Trimming took off 0 bases at V and 7 bases at J, with 13 bases between the two ends. The CDR3 has 14 amino acids. Germline V gene sequence: CDR1 SGHDT, CDR2 YYEEEE. CDR3 sequence: CASSLVDSSAGYTF. DNA for the CDR3: TGTGCCAGCAGCTTGGTGGACAGTTCGGCTGGCTACACCTTC.

In its sample, this clone was seen a few times. Germline and junction disagree at one end, which may indicate a read error. The V gene is TRBV7-9, the J gene TRBJ1-1; D unclear. The CDR3 loop spans 12 amino acids. Germline loops: CDR1 SEHNR, CDR2 FQNEAQ (reference sequence). Written as DNA, the CDR3 is TGTTCCAGCATTAATCCGGGTACTGAAGCTTTCTTT. Translation gives CSSINPGTEAFF.

This clone was found a few times. The chain is built from TRBV19 and TRBJ2-4, with 9 bases that match TRBD1. V shed 7 bases and J 1 base; nucleotides not matched to a gene: 11. CDR1 LNHDA and CDR2 SQIVND come from the germline V gene (reference sequence). The CDR3 is 17 amino acids. CDR3 sequence: CASTPPGTGMAKNIQYF. The CDR3 nucleotides read TGTGCCAGTACTCCCCCGGGGACAGGGATGGCCAAAAACATTCAGTACTTC.

The J gene is TRBJ1-1, the V gene TRBV7-9; D ambiguous. The CDR3 extends over 14 amino acids. Germline CDR1 reads SEHNR; CDR2 reads FQNEAQ (reference sequence). Trimming pared 4 bases from V and 11 bases from J, leaving 20 bases between. Here the CDR3 reads CASSSSNDPFGAFF. CDR3 nucleotides: TGTGCCAGCAGCTCTAGTAACGACCCATTCGGGGCTTTCTTT.

This chain connects TRBV18 to TRBJ2-1, with D possibly being TRBD2 (6 bases). The V gene's germline CDR1 is KGHSH and CDR2 LQKENI. This CDR3 has 16 residues. V lost 3 bases and J 6 bases, leaving 18 bases between the germline ends. The CDR3 protein is CASSPYDGGSGNEQFF. The CDR3 coding sequence is TGTGCCAGCTCACCTTACGATGGGGGGAGTGGCAATGAGCAGTTCTTC. Full variable domain (remainder filled in from reference TRBV18 and TRBJ2-1): NAGVMQNPRHLVRRRGQEARLRCSPMKGHSHVYWYRQLPEEGLKFMVYLQKENIIDESGMPKERFSAEFPKEGPSILRIQQVVRGDSAAYFCASSPYDGGSGNEQFFGPGTRLTVL.

The chain has TRBV27 and TRBJ2-6; 8 bases agree with TRBD1. The CDR3 extends over 14 amino acids. The V gene end was trimmed by 6 bases and the J gene end by 3 bases; junction bases not matched to a gene: 1. Germline CDR1 and CDR2: MNHEY and SMNVEV (reference sequence). The chain's CDR3 is CASRTGVGANVLTF. Here the CDR3 DNA reads TGTGCCAGCAGGACAGGGGTTGGGGCCAACGTCCTGACTTTC.

This clone has a handful of counts. The chain joins TRBV7-6 to TRBJ2-1, with 9 bases matching TRBD2. The length of the CDR3 is 14 residues. Germline trimming cut 5 bases from V and 9 bases from J; bases unmatched to any gene: 8. Per the germline V gene, CDR1 is SGHVS and CDR2 is FNYEAQ. The CDR3 nucleotides read TGTGCCAGCAGCGCGGGGGGGGTCGGGCTTGAGCAGTTCTTC. Residues: CASSAGGVGLEQFF.

The chain joins TRBV5-1 to TRBJ1-1, with 10 bases that match TRBD1. The CDR3 loop spans 15 amino acids. Germline V gene sequence: CDR1 SGHRS, CDR2 YFSETQ. V shed 2 bases and J 4 bases; nucleotides not matched to a gene: 5. The CDR3, as DNA: TGCGCCAGCAGCTTTGGGACAGGGGAGGGCACTGAAGCTTTCTTT. It translates to CASSFGTGEGTEAFF.

The chain has TRBV6-5 and TRBJ1-1; a weak D match, TRBD1 (6 bases). There are 14 residues in the CDR3. V lost 6 bases and J 0 bases, leaving 11 bases between the germline ends. The germline V gene encodes CDR1 MNHEY and CDR2 SVGAGI. The CDR3 loop reads CASSRDIMNTEAFF. Written as DNA, the CDR3 is TGTGCCAGCAGCAGGGACATTATGAACACTGAAGCTTTCTTT.

This clone was picked up one time. In DNA form, the CDR3 reads TGTGCCAGCAGGGAGGGGTCGAACACTGAAGCTTTCTTT. It is translated as CASREGSNTEAFF. J is TRBJ1-1 and V is TRBV7-3, with TRBD1 as a possible D gene (5 bases). This CDR3 contains 13 residues. Germline values: CDR1 SGHTA, CDR2 FQGTGA. The V gene lost 6 bases and the J gene lost 1 base, with 9 bases spanning the gap. The whole variable domain, remainder taken from reference TRBV7-3 and TRBJ1-1, is GAGVSQTPSNKVTEKGKYVELRCDPISGHTALYWYRQSLGQGPEFLIYFQGTGAADDSGLPNDRFFAVRPEGSVSTLKIQRTERGDSAVYLCASREGSNTEAFFGQGTRLTVV.

This chain uses TRBV12-5 with TRBJ2-1; 8 bases match TRBD2. The germline CDR1 and CDR2 sequences are LGHNT and FRNRAP. The V segment lost 0 bases and the J segment 13 bases; nucleotides outside the gene matches: 5. The CDR3 has 13 amino acids. CDR3 DNA: TGTGCTAGTGGTTTGGTTGGACTAGCCTTACAGTTCTTC. Translated, it gives CASGLVGLALQFF. The whole variable domain, filled in from reference TRBV12-5 and TRBJ2-1, reads DARVTQTPRHKVTEMGQEVTMRCQPILGHNTVFWYRQTMMQGLELLAYFRNRAPLDDSGMPKDRFSAEMPDATLATLKIQPSEPRDSAVYFCASGLVGLALQFFGPGTRLTVL.

Only one count was recorded for this clone. The chain uses TRBV7-7 and TRBJ1-1; D unclear. Deletions cut 3 bases from V and 0 bases from J, with 14 bases between. From germline, CDR1 is SSHAT and CDR2 FNYEAQ (reference sequence). The length of the CDR3 is 16 residues. CDR3 nucleotide sequence: TGTGCCAGCAGCTTGAACAAATCTGACATGAACACTGAAGCTTTCTTT. Its translation: CASSLNKSDMNTEAFF. Using reference TRBV7-7 and TRBJ1-1 for the parts outside the CDR3, the full variable domain is GAGVSQSPRYKVTKRGQDVTLRCDPISSHATLYWYQQALGQGPEFLTYFNYEAQPDKSGLPSDRFSAERPEGSISTLTIQRTEQRDSAMYRCASSLNKSDMNTEAFFGQGTRLTVV.